These 20 T cell receptor beta chains originate from one sample sequenced in a study of regulatory T cells in long-lasting Graves disease. Construction of the TCR beta libraries employed iRepertoire HTBI primers in conjunction with Arm-PCR of CDR3 regions. MiXCR, run by TCRdb on the multiplex PCR reads, gives a single entry per CDR3 protein. The sample has about 440,000 distinct CDR3 sequences; more than 12% are singletons. Indicated time point: newly diagnosed GD, antithyroid drugs for less than 3 months. Making the TCR library involved RNA that had been extracted from PBMCs. This same sample was also part of a study on T cells in Graves' hyperthyroidism and ophthalmopathy.

The material was peripheral blood mononuclear cells (PBMCs), obtained at new diagnosis, from a patient treated with antithyroid drugs. The source of these receptors is a woman in her twenties or thirties with Graves disease.

This clonotype was observed at least ten times. This sequence joins TRBV30 and TRBJ2-1; no definite D call. The CDR3 totals 10 residues. Per germline, CDR1 GTSNPN and CDR2 SVGIG (reference sequence). V gave up 1 base and J gave up 5 bases, with 0 bases separating them. The CDR3 bases are TGTGCCTGGAGTGACAATGAGCAGTTCTTC. Translation: CAWSDNEQFF.

This clonotype has more than one count but fewer than ten. This chain joins TRBV10-1 and TRBJ2-7; 14 bases are a match to TRBD2. With 3 bases clipped from V and 5 bases from J, the junction kept 3 bases outside the gene matches. The CDR3 has 15 amino acids. CDR1 is WNHNN, CDR2 SYGVQD, per germline (reference sequence). This CDR3 reads CASSEGTSGSNEQYF. CDR3 DNA sequence: TGCGCCAGCAGTGAAGGGACTAGCGGGAGTAACGAGCAGTACTTC.

This clonotype was recorded at least ten times. The J gene is TRBJ2-3, the V gene TRBV3-1; maybe TRBD1 (6 bases). CDR1 LGHDT and CDR2 YNNKEL come from the germline V gene (reference sequence). The CDR3 is 14 residues long. Trimming removed 1 base from V and 6 bases from J, with 11 bases in between. The CDR3 DNA reads TGTGCCAGCAGCCAAGCCAGGGGAATTGATACGCAGTATTTT. The encoded protein is CASSQARGIDTQYF.

This clonotype was observed at least ten times. The chain joins TRBV11-2 to TRBJ2-6; D ambiguous. The CDR3 contains 15 residues. Germline V gene lookup returns CDR1 SGHAT and CDR2 FQNNGV. Trimming left V 3 bases short and J 4 bases short, with 10 bases between. CDR3 DNA sequence: TGTGCCAGCAGCTTGGATAGGGCCGGGGCCAACGTCCTGACTTTC. It encodes CASSLDRAGANVLTF. Full variable domain (rest looked up from reference TRBV11-2 and TRBJ2-6): EAGVAQSPRYKIIEKRQSVAFWCNPISGHATLYWYQQILGQGPKLLIQFQNNGVVDDSQLPKDRFSAERLKGVDSTLKIQPAKLEDSAVYLCASSLDRAGANVLTFGAGSRLTVL.

Many counts were recorded for this clonotype. The chain recombines TRBV11-2 with TRBJ2-7, with 7 bases aligning to TRBD2. Per germline, CDR1 SGHAT and CDR2 FQNNGV. With 6 bases clipped from V and 3 bases from J, the junction kept 8 bases outside the gene matches. This CDR3 spans 14 amino acids. CDR3 in amino acids: CASSVPGLYYEQYF. The CDR3 nucleotides read TGTGCCAGCAGTGTGCCGGGACTATACTACGAGCAGTACTTC.

This clonotype was found many times. The chain is built from TRBV20-1 and TRBJ1-2; D gene uncertain. CDR1 and CDR2 from the germline V gene are DFQATT and SNEGSKA (reference sequence). The V end lost 1 base, the J end lost 2 bases, and 8 bases lay between the germline ends. The length of the CDR3 is 13 residues. For the CDR3, the DNA is TGCAGTGCTAGAGTGGCGGAGAACTATGGCTACACCTTC. Translation gives CSARVAENYGYTF.

This clonotype was detected many times. The chain is built from TRBV14 and TRBJ1-2, with 7 bases identical to TRBD1. V was clipped by 0 bases and J by 6 bases; unmatched bases: 16. The CDR3 runs to 18 residues. CDR1 and CDR2 from the germline V gene are SGHDN and FVKESK. CDR3 sequence reads: CASSQEVVSGTGVDGYTF. CDR3 bases: TGTGCCAGCAGCCAAGAAGTAGTGAGTGGAACAGGGGTTGATGGCTACACCTTC.

This clonotype appeared many times. This rearrangement joins TRBV2 to TRBJ2-3; perhaps D is TRBD1 or TRBD2 (5 bases each). CDR3 length equals 15 residues. Trimming took off 7 bases at V and 2 bases at J, with 16 bases between the two ends. Looked up from germline, CDR1 is SNHLY and CDR2 is FYNNEI. In nucleotides, the CDR3 is TGTGCCAGCACCCTCGGGGCGGTACCCACAGATACGCAGTATTTT. Translation: CASTLGAVPTDTQYF.

Many counts were recorded for this clonotype. This chain links TRBV28 with TRBJ2-7; D may correspond to TRBD1 or TRBD2 (5 bases each). CDR3 length: 15 residues. Germline V gene lookup returns CDR1 MDHEN and CDR2 SYDVKM. The germline V and J ends were trimmed by 4 bases and 3 bases, with 16 bases remaining between them. The chain's CDR3 is CASSSPPGADYEQYF. CDR3 DNA sequence: TGTGCCAGCAGTTCCCCCCCCGGGGCAGACTACGAGCAGTACTTC.

The table lists this clonotype with many counts. The chain recombines TRBV6-1 with TRBJ2-3, with D tentatively TRBD1 (5 bases). V was shortened by 7 bases and J by 3 bases, with 17 bases between the two germline ends. Germline CDR1 MNHNS, CDR2 SASEGT. This CDR3 region has 15 residues. The CDR3 region is CASTDDSASTDTQYF. The DNA for the CDR3 is TGTGCCAGCACCGACGACAGTGCTAGTACAGATACGCAGTATTTT.

The chain combines TRBV5-4 with TRBJ1-1; tentatively, D is TRBD1 (6 bases). V lost 5 bases and J 4 bases, leaving 15 bases between the germline ends. This CDR3 spans 14 amino acids. Germline V gives CDR1 SGHNT, CDR2 YYREEE (reference sequence). DNA of the CDR3: TGTGCCAGCAGTCCCTCAAACAGGGCCACTGAAGCTTTCTTT. This codes for CASSPSNRATEAFF.

This clonotype was recorded many times. The chain recombines TRBV12-3 or TRBV12-4 with TRBJ2-7; D is ambiguous. The length of the CDR3 is 15 residues. V was shortened by 2 bases and J by 4 bases, with 15 bases between the two germline ends. As DNA, the CDR3 is TGTGCCAGCAGTTTAATGATTATCCACTCTTACGAGCAGTACTTC. As protein: CASSLMIIHSYEQYF.

CDR3 in amino acids: CSASKTGIVGGYTF. The DNA of the CDR3 is TGCAGTGCTAGTAAGACAGGGATAGTAGGAGGCTACACCTTC. V and J are TRBV20-1 and TRBJ1-2; 7 positions agree with TRBD1. Germline V gene data show CDR1 as DFQATT and CDR2 as SNEGSKA (reference sequence). Losses at the gene ends were 3 bases for V and 8 bases for J; bases not matched to a gene: 12. This CDR3 contains 14 residues.

The chain combines TRBV14 with TRBJ2-2, with TRBD1 matching over 11 bases. CDR3 length: 17 amino acids. Germline V gene data show CDR1 as SGHDN and CDR2 as FVKESK. V shed 4 bases and J 5 bases; nucleotides not matched to a gene: 9. Here the CDR3 reads CASSPLRGQGATGELFF. DNA of the CDR3: TGTGCCAGCAGCCCGCTACGAGGACAGGGGGCAACCGGGGAGCTGTTTTTT.

Concerning this clonotype itself: A much larger clone differs by one base, so this may be a read error. The rearrangement joins TRBV27 to TRBJ2-7, with D tentatively TRBD2 (7 bases). The CDR3 has 16 amino acids. V lost 0 bases and J lost 5, with 17 bases in between. The germline V gene has CDR1 MNHEY and CDR2 SMNVEV (reference sequence). The CDR3 loop is CASSLSAGDKVHEQYF. The CDR3 nucleotides are TGTGCCAGCAGTTTATCCGCGGGGGACAAGGTGCACGAGCAGTACTTC.

This clonotype was detected ten times or more. The chain links TRBV11-2 to TRBJ2-1; 10 bases map to TRBD2. Per germline, CDR1 SGHAT and CDR2 FQNNGV. The CDR3 has 19 amino acids. V was pared by 5 bases and J by 0 bases, with 13 bases of the junction left unmatched. The CDR3 loop is CASSPWGSGRLSSYNEQFF. The CDR3 DNA reads as TGTGCCAGCAGCCCGTGGGGTAGCGGGAGGTTAAGCTCCTACAATGAGCAGTTCTTC.

This clonotype has a handful of counts. An end of the junction does not agree with germline; a read error may underlie this. The chain uses TRBV18 and TRBJ2-7; 7 bases align to TRBD1. The CDR3 has 15 amino acids. Germline CDR1 is KGHSH and CDR2 is LQKENI. In DNA form, the CDR3 reads TGTGCCAGCCCACCATCCCGGGACAGCTCCTACGAGCAGTACTTC. The encoded protein is CASPPSRDSSYEQYF.

This clonotype was seen just once. This chain uses TRBV9 with TRBJ1-1, with a weak D call TRBD1 (6 bases). The CDR3 consists of 15 residues. CDR1 and CDR2 (germline): SGDLS, YYNGEE. The V and J ends lost 0 bases and 1 base respectively, with 10 bases between them. CDR3 sequence reads: CASSVGSGENTEAFF. Written as DNA, the CDR3 is TGTGCCAGCAGCGTAGGTTCAGGGGAGAACACTGAAGCTTTCTTT.

The chain has TRBV24-1 and TRBJ2-5; D not certain. The V end was cut by 10 bases, the J end by 2 bases, with 13 bases between. Germline loops: CDR1 KGHDR, CDR2 SFDVKD. This CDR3 has 13 residues. The DNA of the CDR3 is TGTGCCACAACGGACCAATCGCAAGAGACCCAGTACTTC. Protein sequence: CATTDQSQETQYF.

Note on this clonotype: Being one base from a much bigger clone, this may be a read error. This chain connects TRBV30 to TRBJ1-1; D is unclear. Germline values: CDR1 GTSNPN, CDR2 SVGIG (reference sequence). The CDR3 runs to 16 residues. The ends were cut back, 4 bases at V and 0 bases at J, with 18 bases in the middle. CDR3 region: CAWTLRGPQLNTEAFF. CDR3 nucleotide sequence: TGTGCCTGGACTCTCCGGGGTCCTCAACTGAACACTGAAGCTTTCTTT.